This T cell receptor beta chain emerged from a study of T-cell memory formation after mild COVID-19. TCRdb reanalysed the 5' RACE reads using MiXCR and keeps one entry per CDR3 protein. The sample includes 260,000 or so distinct CDR3 sequences, approximately 16% of them seen just once. This CDR3 is 16 amino acids long. V lost 2 bases and J lost 8, with 18 bases in between. Looked up from germline, CDR1 is LGHNA and CDR2 is YSLEER. The rearrangement joins TRBV4-3 to TRBJ1-4; perhaps TRBD1 as D (6 bases). This TCR was recovered from a man in his late teens or twenties who had mild COVID-19 (a few samples of this study predate the infection). Cell type and time point are not known. Sequenced material: PBMCs or a T cell subset sorted from them (not recorded which). The CDR3 reads CASSQRGAGEGEKLFF. As DNA, the CDR3 is TGCGCCAGCAGCCAAAGGGGGGCAGGAGAAGGGGAAAAACTGTTTTTT.